This TCR beta chain was recovered during a study of shared clonotypes between healthy human individuals (TCRdb year 2020). Broadly, across the study: The cohort included a few men and a couple of women between 18 and 49 years of age. To estimate repertoire size and how much clonotypes are shared between individuals, the study performed deep sequencing of blood TCR repertoires from about five healthy adults. For each donor, three plates each were used for CD4 naive and CD4 memory, two plates were used for CD8 naive, and one plate was used for CD8 memory. Each donor's leukapheresis produced roughly between roughly 0.85 and 10 billion PBMCs. Different laboratories and diverse techniques were used to prepare libraries and sequence TCR repertoires, to increase sequencing depth and limit assay-specific biases. General study outcomes and caveats: Sharing across a few donors was observed for around 5% of naive CD4, 3% to 4% of naive CD8, 2% to 2.5% of memory CD4, and around 0.4% of memory CD8 clonotypes. Naive subsets generally had larger estimated clonotype richness than memory subsets did. Sampling was restricted to blood, and TCR repertoires in tissue are likely to differ from TCR repertoires in blood. The small number of donors limited the genetic and exposure-history diversity represented. Clonotypes shared by all four sorted-subset donors showed higher generation probabilities than non-shared clonotypes. Even with the large sequencing depth, rarefaction of the sorted-subset datasets indicated that sequencing was incomplete. Pairwise subsampling indicated that sequencing depth was expected to affect the degree of clonotype sharing among donors.

With regard to this clone: Its antigen is currently not known. No much larger clone exists at a distance of one base, and base qualities are not known.

Using the deep immunoSEQ assay, TCR CDR3 regions were amplified from genomic DNA by multiplex PCR. Extracted genomic DNA from each cell subset was distributed evenly across all wells of several immunoSEQ 96-well plates, and each plate was treated as a replicate. Each replicate PCR for sorted subsets received approximately 220 ng genomic DNA, equal to roughly 33,000 T cell genomes. Purified libraries were quantified with a Qubit 3.0 fluorometer, sized on a Bioanalyzer 2100, and re-quantified with the KAPA Library Quantification kit. A separate single-read 150-cycle Illumina NextSeq 550 flow cell was used to sequence each immunoSEQ 96-well plate. In the paper's pipeline: Because the immunoSEQ output held only junctional sequences and lacked quality scores, the filtering could not match the filtering applied to full-length reads. To assign V/J genes and CDR3, sequences were annotated against IMGT germline references using PyIR, a Python wrapper for IgBLAST v1.9. Reads were filtered out if the reads had weak V/J assignments (E-value above 1e-6), no CDR3, stop codons, out-of-frame junctions, or ambiguous translated residues. V3J clonotypes were defined as sequences sharing the same inferred V gene, J gene, and CDR3 amino acid sequence. Percentage overlap between repertoires was calculated by dividing the number of shared unique clonotypes by the size of the smaller repertoire. RTK rarefaction, the Chao1 estimator, and Recon v2.1 estimates of unobserved clonotypes were used to assess repertoire richness. Generation probabilities for all TCRbeta clonotypes obtained by the gDNA method from a handful of donors were computed using OLGA. Entries here come from immuneACCESS through TCRdb and include only in-frame sequences with V and J called. Some clones fail to appear in such tables; in the studies checked, an unresolved V gene covers under half of the shortfall, and the cause of the remainder is unknown. V and J calls and clone size follow that table, whereas D and trimming were derived from the DNA. This sample lists around 2,000,000 clones; around 93% were detected once. The ten largest clonotypes hold under 2% of the sample.

For the CD8 naive samples, CD45RO-negative cells were positively selected for CCR7, yielding a CD45RA+CCR7+ population from which TemRA cells were excluded. Healthy HIV-negative adults with no recently reported acute infections or vaccinations were included as donors. All donors were Caucasian adults living in Nashville, Tennessee, USA. After blood collection by leukapheresis, PBMCs were isolated using Ficoll-Histopaque density gradient centrifugation and then cryopreserved in the vapor phase of liquid nitrogen. Analytical flow cytometry was used to check the purity and quantity of each magnetically sorted T cell population. Each sorted fraction had its genomic DNA isolated and then quantified by UV absorbance on a Nanodrop 2000c. The CDR3 starts with the cysteine, ends with the phenylalanine, and has 16 residues. Only CDR3 DNA remains: 48 bases, in frame from the first base. The germline V gene encodes CDR1 KGHSH and CDR2 LQKENI. The junction shows trimming of 2 bases on V and 0 bases on J, plus 10 bases between the germline ends.

What was sequenced was naive CD8+ T cells from PBMCs. The label giving this sample's cell subset or site can be read as: CD45RA+CCR7+. The V and J genes are TRBV18 and TRBJ1-4; the D gene assignment is ambiguous. The receptor comes from a man aged 18 to 30 in good health. Some clones in this sample may be carry-over from other donors' samples. The CDR3 loop reads CASSPIQFATNEKLFF. The nucleotide sequence reads TGTGCCAGCTCACCAATACAGTTTGCAACTAATGAAAAACTGTTTTTT.